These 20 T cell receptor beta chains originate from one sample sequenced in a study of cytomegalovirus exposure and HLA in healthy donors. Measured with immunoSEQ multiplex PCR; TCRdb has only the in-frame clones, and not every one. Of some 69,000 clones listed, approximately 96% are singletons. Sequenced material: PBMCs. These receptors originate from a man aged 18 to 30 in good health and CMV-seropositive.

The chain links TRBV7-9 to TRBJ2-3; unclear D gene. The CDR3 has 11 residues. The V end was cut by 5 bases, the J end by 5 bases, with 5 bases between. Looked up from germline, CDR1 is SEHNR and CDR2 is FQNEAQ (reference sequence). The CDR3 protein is CASSPQDTQYF. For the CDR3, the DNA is TGTGCCAGCAGCCCACAAGATACGCAGTATTTT.

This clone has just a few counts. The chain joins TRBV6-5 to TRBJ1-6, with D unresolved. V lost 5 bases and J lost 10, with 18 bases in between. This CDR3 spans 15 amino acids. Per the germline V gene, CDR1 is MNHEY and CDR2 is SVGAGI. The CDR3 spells CASSREEGVRSPLHF. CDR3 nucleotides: TGTGCCAGCAGTCGAGAGGAGGGTGTCCGATCACCCCTCCACTTT.

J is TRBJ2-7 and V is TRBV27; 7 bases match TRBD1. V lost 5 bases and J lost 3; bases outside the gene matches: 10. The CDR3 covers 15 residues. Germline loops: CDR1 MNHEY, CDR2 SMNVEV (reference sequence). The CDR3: CASSRATGDGYEQYF. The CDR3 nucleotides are TGTGCCAGCAGTCGGGCTACAGGGGATGGCTACGAGCAGTACTTC.

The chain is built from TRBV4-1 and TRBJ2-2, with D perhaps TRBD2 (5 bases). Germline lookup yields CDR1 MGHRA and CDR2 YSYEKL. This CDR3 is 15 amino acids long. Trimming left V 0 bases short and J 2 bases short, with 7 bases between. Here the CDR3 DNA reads TGCGCCAGCAGCCAAGACTCGGGAAACACCGGGGAGCTGTTTTTT. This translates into CASSQDSGNTGELFF.

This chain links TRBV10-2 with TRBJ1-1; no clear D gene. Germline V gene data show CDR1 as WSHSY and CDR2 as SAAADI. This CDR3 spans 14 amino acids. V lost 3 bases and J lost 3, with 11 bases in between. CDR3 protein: CASSDIGWYTEAFF. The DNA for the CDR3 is TGCGCCAGCAGTGATATCGGTTGGTACACTGAAGCTTTCTTT.

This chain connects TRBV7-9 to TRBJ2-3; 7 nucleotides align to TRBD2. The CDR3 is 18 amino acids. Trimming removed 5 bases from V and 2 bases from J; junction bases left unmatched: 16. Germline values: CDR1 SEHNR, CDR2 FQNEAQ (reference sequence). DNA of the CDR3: TGTGCCAGCAGCCATTGGGGAGGGTCCGAACGGGACACAGATACGCAGTATTTT. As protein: CASSHWGGSERDTDTQYF. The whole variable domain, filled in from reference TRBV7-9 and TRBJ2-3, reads DTGVSQNPRHKITKRGQNVTFRCDPISEHNRLYWYRQTLGQGPEFLTYFQNEAQLEKSRLLSDRFSAERPKGSFSTLEIQRTEQGDSAMYLCASSHWGGSERDTDTQYFGPGTRLTVL.

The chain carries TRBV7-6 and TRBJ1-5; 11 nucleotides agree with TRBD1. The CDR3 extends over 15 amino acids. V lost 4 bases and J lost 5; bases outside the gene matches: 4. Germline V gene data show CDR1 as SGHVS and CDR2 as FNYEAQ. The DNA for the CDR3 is TGTGCCAGCAGCTCGGGACAGGGGGACTATCAGCCCCAGCATTTT. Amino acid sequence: CASSSGQGDYQPQHF.

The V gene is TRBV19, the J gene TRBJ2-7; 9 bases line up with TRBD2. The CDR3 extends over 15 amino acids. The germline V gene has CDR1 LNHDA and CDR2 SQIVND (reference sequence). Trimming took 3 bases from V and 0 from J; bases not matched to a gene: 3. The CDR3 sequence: CASSIRSGSSYEQYF. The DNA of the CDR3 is TGTGCCAGTAGTATTCGTAGCGGGAGCTCCTACGAGCAGTACTTC.

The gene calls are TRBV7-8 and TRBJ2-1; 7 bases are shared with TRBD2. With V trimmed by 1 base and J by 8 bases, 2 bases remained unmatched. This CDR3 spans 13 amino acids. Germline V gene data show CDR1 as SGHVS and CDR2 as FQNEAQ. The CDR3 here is CASSLGLAHEQFF. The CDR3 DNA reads TGTGCCAGCAGCTTAGGACTAGCCCATGAGCAGTTCTTC.

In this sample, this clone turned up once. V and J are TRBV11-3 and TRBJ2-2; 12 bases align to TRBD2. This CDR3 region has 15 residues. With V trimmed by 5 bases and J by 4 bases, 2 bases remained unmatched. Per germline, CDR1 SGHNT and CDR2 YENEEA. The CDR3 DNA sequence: TGTGCCAGCAGCATGACTAGCGGGAGCACCGGGGAGCTGTTTTTT. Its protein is CASSMTSGSTGELFF.

The CDR3 nucleotides are TGTGCCAGCAGCTTGACACAGGGGTCCTACGAGCAGTACTTC. Encoded protein: CASSLTQGSYEQYF. This chain joins TRBV5-4 and TRBJ2-7; 7 bases map to TRBD1. Germline lookup yields CDR1 SGHNT and CDR2 YYREEE (reference sequence). V lost 1 base, J lost 1 base, and 2 bases stayed unmatched. The CDR3 runs 14 residues.

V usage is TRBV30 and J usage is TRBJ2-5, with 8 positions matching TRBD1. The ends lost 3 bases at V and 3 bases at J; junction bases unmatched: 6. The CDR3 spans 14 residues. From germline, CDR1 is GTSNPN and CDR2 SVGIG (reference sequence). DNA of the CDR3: TGTGCCTGGAGCACGACAGGGGTGGAAGAGACCCAGTACTTC. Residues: CAWSTTGVEETQYF.

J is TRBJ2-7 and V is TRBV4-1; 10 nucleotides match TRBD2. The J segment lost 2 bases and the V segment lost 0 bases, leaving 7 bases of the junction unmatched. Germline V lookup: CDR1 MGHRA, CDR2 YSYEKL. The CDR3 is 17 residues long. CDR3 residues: CASSQETSGTSTYEQYF. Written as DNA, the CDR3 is TGCGCCAGCAGCCAAGAAACTAGCGGGACAAGCACCTACGAGCAGTACTTC.

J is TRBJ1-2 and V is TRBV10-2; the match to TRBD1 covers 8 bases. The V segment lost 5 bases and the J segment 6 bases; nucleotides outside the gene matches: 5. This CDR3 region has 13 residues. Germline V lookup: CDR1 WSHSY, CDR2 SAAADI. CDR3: CASSRAGGDGYTF. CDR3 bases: TGCGCCAGCAGTCGGGCAGGGGGCGATGGCTACACCTTC.

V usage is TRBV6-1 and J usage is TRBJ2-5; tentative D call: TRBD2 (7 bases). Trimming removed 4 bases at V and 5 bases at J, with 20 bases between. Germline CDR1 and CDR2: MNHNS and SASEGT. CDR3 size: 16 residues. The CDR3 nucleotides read TGTGCCAGCAGTGCCTCGGAAGGGCGGGGGCCGGAGACCCAGTACTTC. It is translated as CASSASEGRGPETQYF.

In nucleotides, the CDR3 is TGTGCCAGCAGCGGGCGGAGCGGGGTTGACAGCAAAACCTACGAGCAGTACTTC. The encoded protein is CASSGRSGVDSKTYEQYF. The chain combines TRBV7-9 with TRBJ2-7; 7 nucleotides match TRBD2. The V and J ends lost 5 bases and 2 bases, in that order; junction bases with no gene match: 18. CDR1 is SEHNR, CDR2 FQNEAQ, per germline (reference sequence). This CDR3 has 18 residues.

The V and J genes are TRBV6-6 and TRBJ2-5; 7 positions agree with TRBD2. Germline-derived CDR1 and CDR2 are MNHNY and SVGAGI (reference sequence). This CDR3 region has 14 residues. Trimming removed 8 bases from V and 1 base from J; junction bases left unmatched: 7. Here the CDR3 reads CASVYGGSQETQYF. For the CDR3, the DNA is TGTGCCAGCGTTTACGGGGGGAGCCAAGAGACCCAGTACTTC.

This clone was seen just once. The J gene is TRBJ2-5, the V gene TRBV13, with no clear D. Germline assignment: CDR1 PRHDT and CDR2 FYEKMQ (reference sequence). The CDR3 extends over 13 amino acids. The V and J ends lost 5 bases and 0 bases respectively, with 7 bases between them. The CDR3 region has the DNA TGTGCCAGCAGCCCGGAGAACCAAGAGACCCAGTACTTC. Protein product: CASSPENQETQYF.

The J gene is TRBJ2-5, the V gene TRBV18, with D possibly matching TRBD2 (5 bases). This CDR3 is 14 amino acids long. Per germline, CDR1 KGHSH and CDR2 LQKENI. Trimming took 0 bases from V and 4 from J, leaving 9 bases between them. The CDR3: CASSPPTGRETQYF. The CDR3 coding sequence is TGTGCCAGCTCACCACCGACGGGAAGAGAGACCCAGTACTTC.

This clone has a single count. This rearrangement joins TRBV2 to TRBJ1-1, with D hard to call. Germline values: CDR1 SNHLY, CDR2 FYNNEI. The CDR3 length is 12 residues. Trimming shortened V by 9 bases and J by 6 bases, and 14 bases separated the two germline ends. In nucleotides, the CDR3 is TGTGCCAGTCACGCAGGCACAGCTGAAGCTTTCTTT. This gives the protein CASHAGTAEAFF.